A selection of T cell receptor beta chains follows, all from one sample in a study of cytomegalovirus exposure and HLA in healthy donors. TCRdb's table, derived via immunoSEQ multiplex PCR, lists solely in-frame clones and lacks some. The profile covers about 140,000 clones, with 75% to 80% appearing a single time and under 2% taken by the ten largest. The sequencing sample was made of PBMCs. The receptors derive from a female donor in good health and CMV-seronegative. CDR3s include the opening cysteine and the closing phenylalanine or tryptophan. Fields, in order: V gene, clone size, D gene, J gene, CDR3 protein, CDR3 DNA. A D gene is named only where the DNA matches it firmly. Clone size is not always given. Where it is, it says once, few, many or a class for expanded clones.

V: TRBV6-4; size: .; D: TRBD2; J: TRBJ2-2; CDR3: CASSDSRGAGELFF; DNA: TGTGCCAGCAGTGACTCACGGGGGGCCGGGGAGCTGTTTTTT
V: TRBV7-2; size: .; D: TRBD1; J: TRBJ2-7; CDR3: CASSLGQGPAYEQYF; DNA: TGTGCCAGCAGCTTAGGACAGGGCCCCGCCTACGAGCAGTACTTC
V: TRBV25-1; size: .; D: .; J: TRBJ2-7; CDR3: CASSEAGQAGEQYF; DNA: TGTGCCAGCAGTGAGGCTGGACAGGCGGGAGAGCAGTACTTC
V: TRBV11-2; size: .; D: TRBD1; J: TRBJ1-2; CDR3: CASSHDPGGYGYTF; DNA: TGTGCCAGCAGCCACGACCCAGGGGGCTATGGCTACACCTTC
V: TRBV2; size: .; D: .; J: TRBJ2-7; CDR3: CASNEGGYEQYF; DNA: TGTGCCAGCAACGAAGGAGGCTACGAGCAGTACTTC
V: TRBV9; size: many; D: TRBD1; J: TRBJ2-6; CDR3: CASSVGGTGDSGANVLTF; DNA: TGTGCCAGCAGCGTAGGGGGGACAGGGGACTCTGGGGCCAACGTCCTGACTTTC
V: TRBV6-4; size: .; D: TRBD2; J: TRBJ2-1; CDR3: CASSPASGGANEQFF; DNA: TGTGCCAGCAGTCCGGCTAGCGGGGGGGCAAATGAGCAGTTCTTC
V: TRBV5-6; size: .; D: .; J: TRBJ1-2; CDR3: CASSLMLDLRGGYTF; DNA: TGTGCCAGCAGCTTGATGCTGGACCTCAGGGGAGGCTACACCTTC
V: TRBV2; size: .; D: .; J: TRBJ2-5; CDR3: CASNQGYGETQYF; DNA: TGTGCCAGCAACCAGGGCTATGGGGAGACCCAGTACTTC
V: TRBV19; size: .; D: TRBD1; J: TRBJ2-7; CDR3: CASSPYRQGLEQYF; DNA: TGTGCCAGTAGTCCCTACCGACAGGGCCTCGAGCAGTACTTC